This paragraph reports one T cell receptor beta chain. The antigen is undetermined. In the library, individual cDNA molecules carried attached unique molecular identifiers. TCRdb re-analysed the 5' RACE reads in MiXCR, keeping a single row per CDR3 protein. This sample has about 60,000 distinct CDR3 sequences, with roughly 5.9% found just once. The data originate from a study of early T cells in non-severe SARS-CoV-2 infection. Study-level information: Unsorted whole-blood RNA was sequenced in bulk, leaving chains unpaired.

Notes on the study in general: Private and CD4 specificities were missed by VDJdb matching, skewed to anti-spike CD8.

The sample comprised whole blood. The receptor was isolated from an adult who was a healthcare worker with PCR-confirmed SARS-CoV-2 infection or an uninfected control (not recorded which).

The CDR3 spells CASSQEGYEQYF. The CDR3 coding sequence is TGTGCCAGCAGCCAAGAGGGGTACGAGCAGTACTTC. The J gene is TRBJ2-7, the V gene TRBV3-1, with D unresolved. V gave up 0 bases and J gave up 4 bases, with 4 bases separating them. Germline V gives CDR1 LGHDT, CDR2 YNNKEL (reference sequence). The CDR3 extends over 12 amino acids.